The next 24 T cell receptor beta chains were all read from a single sample in a study of technical replicates of blood from several donors. Sequencing was performed with immunoSEQ multiplex PCR; in TCRdb, only in-frame clones are kept and a portion is missing. The profile shows about 76,000 clones, around 97% of them singletons. Sequenced: T cells isolated from PBMCs. These TCRs come from a human donor in good health.

V and J are TRBV2 and TRBJ2-6, with 7 nucleotides matching TRBD1. This CDR3 region has 17 residues. Germline V lookup: CDR1 SNHLY, CDR2 FYNNEI. Trimming took 3 bases from V and 2 from J; bases not matched to a gene: 7. DNA for the CDR3: TGTGCCAGCAGTGATATTCAGGGGGTGACTGGGGCCAACGTCCTGACTTTC. It specifies CASSDIQGVTGANVLTF.

CDR3 nucleotides: TGTGCCAGCAGCTTAGGTTCCGTAGCTTTCTTT. Amino acids: CASSLGSVAFF. This rearrangement joins TRBV7-9 to TRBJ1-1; D ambiguous. V dropped 1 base and J dropped 10 bases, with 7 bases sitting between them. Germline-derived CDR1 and CDR2 are SEHNR and FQNEAQ (reference sequence). This CDR3 region has 11 residues. Drawing the rest from reference TRBV7-9 and TRBJ1-1, the complete variable domain is DTGVSQNPRHKITKRGQNVTFRCDPISEHNRLYWYRQTLGQGPEFLTYFQNEAQLEKSRLLSDRFSAERPKGSFSTLEIQRTEQGDSAMYLCASSLGSVAFFGQGTRLTVV.

The rearrangement joins TRBV9 to TRBJ1-1; the match to TRBD1 covers 7 bases. Germline V CDR1 and CDR2: SGDLS, YYNGEE. There are 15 residues in the CDR3. V lost 2 bases to trimming and J lost 6 bases; unmatched junction nucleotides: 10. The DNA for the CDR3 is TGTGCCAGCAGCGTCCTTCCCGGGACAGAGGCTGAAGCTTTCTTT. It translates to CASSVLPGTEAEAFF.

The genes are TRBV18 and TRBJ2-3; TRBD2 might be the D (6 bases). Between the trimmed V and J ends, which lost 3 bases and 0 bases, there was a span of 19 bases. Germline-derived CDR1 and CDR2 are KGHSH and LQKENI. The CDR3 length is 18 residues. DNA of the CDR3: TGTGCCAGCTCACCCCGTATCATGACTAGTCGGAGCACAGATACGCAGTATTTT. Protein: CASSPRIMTSRSTDTQYF.

The genes are TRBV6-4 and TRBJ2-1; D is ambiguous. The CDR3 totals 16 residues. Trimming took 0 bases from V and 6 from J, leaving 15 bases between them. Germline V gene sequence: CDR1 MRHNA, CDR2 SNTAGT. The CDR3 DNA reads TGTGCCAGCAGTGACTCCGCCAGGCACCAATTCAATGAGCAGTTCTTC. This translates into CASSDSARHQFNEQFF.

V is TRBV7-9 and J is TRBJ2-2, with D possibly being TRBD2 (5 bases). With 10 bases removed from V and 6 bases from J, the gap between germline ends came to 15 bases. Germline V CDR1 and CDR2: SEHNR, FQNEAQ (reference sequence). The CDR3 consists of 13 residues. In nucleotides, the CDR3 is TGTGCCACCGACCGGGGTCCCGCCGGGGAGCTGTTTTTT. Translation: CATDRGPAGELFF.

The V gene is TRBV20-1, the J gene TRBJ1-1; D unclear. Germline V gives CDR1 DFQATT, CDR2 SNEGSKA (reference sequence). Trimming took 1 base from V and 9 from J, leaving 9 bases between them. The CDR3 runs 11 residues. CDR3 in amino acids: CSARVLSQAFF. In DNA form, the CDR3 reads TGCAGTGCTAGAGTCCTCTCCCAAGCTTTCTTT.

The rearrangement joins TRBV6-1 to TRBJ2-7; a possible D gene is TRBD1 (5 bases). Germline values: CDR1 MNHNS, CDR2 SASEGT. This CDR3 spans 15 amino acids. The ends were cut back, 3 bases at V and 2 bases at J, with 14 bases in the middle. CDR3 nucleotide sequence: TGTGCCAGCAGTGATTCCCGACAGTTTACCTACGAGCAGTACTTC. Its translation is CASSDSRQFTYEQYF.

V gene TRBV6-4 combines with J gene TRBJ2-1; 10 bases map to TRBD1. The CDR3 covers 16 residues. From germline, CDR1 is MRHNA and CDR2 SNTAGT. The V and J ends lost 2 bases and 6 bases, in that order; junction bases with no gene match: 7. The DNA for the CDR3 is TGTGCCAGCAGTGACCTCCCCGGGGACAGGGGCAATGAGCAGTTCTTC. Its protein is CASSDLPGDRGNEQFF.

The rearrangement links TRBV19 to TRBJ2-1; maybe TRBD1 (6 bases). The length of the CDR3 is 13 residues. The germline V gene has CDR1 LNHDA and CDR2 SQIVND (reference sequence). Trimming took 5 bases from V and 7 from J, leaving 12 bases between them. CDR3 coding DNA: TGTGCCAGTAGTGAGGGGGTTTTAAATGAGCAGTTCTTC. Its translation: CASSEGVLNEQFF. Full variable domain (outside the CDR3, taken from reference TRBV19 and TRBJ2-1): DGGITQSPKYLFRKEGQNVTLSCEQNLNHDAMYWYRQDPGQGLRLIYYSQIVNDFQKGDIAEGYSVSREKKESFPLTVTSAQKNPTAFYLCASSEGVLNEQFFGPGTRLTVL.

The gene calls are TRBV4-1 and TRBJ1-2; D is unclear. V dropped 4 bases and J dropped 4 bases, with 16 bases sitting between them. The CDR3 has 15 residues. Germline V CDR1 and CDR2: MGHRA, YSYEKL. Here the CDR3 reads CASSPSYEGSYGYTF. The CDR3 DNA reads TGCGCCAGCAGCCCGAGTTATGAGGGTTCCTATGGCTACACCTTC.

The rearrangement links TRBV2 to TRBJ1-3; D unclear. Germline CDR1 is SNHLY and CDR2 is FYNNEI. The CDR3 has 12 residues. V dropped 3 bases and J dropped 4 bases, with 4 bases sitting between them. The DNA for the CDR3 is TGTGCCAGCAGTGAGTCGGGAAACACCATATATTTT. The encoded protein is CASSESGNTIYF. The complete variable domain, with remaining parts taken from reference TRBV2 and TRBJ1-3, reads EPEVTQTPSHQVTQMGQEVILRCVPISNHLYFYWYRQILGQKVEFLVSFYNNEISEKSEIFDDQFSVERPDGSNFTLKIRSTKLEDSAMYFCASSESGNTIYFGEGSWLTVV.

This clone was detected once. This chain joins TRBV5-1 and TRBJ2-7; weak D call: TRBD1 (6 bases). Germline V gene data show CDR1 as SGHRS and CDR2 as YFSETQ. With 4 bases removed from V and 1 base from J, the gap between germline ends came to 9 bases. The CDR3 runs to 13 residues. CDR3 loop: CASSGRGSYEQYF. In DNA, the CDR3 is TGCGCCAGCAGCGGCAGGGGTTCCTACGAGCAGTACTTC.

The rearrangement joins TRBV11-2 to TRBJ1-1; unclear D gene. The V and J ends lost 3 bases and 1 base respectively, with 12 bases between them. The CDR3 is 15 residues long. Germline values: CDR1 SGHAT, CDR2 FQNNGV. CDR3: CASSLYITENTEAFF. DNA of the CDR3: TGTGCCAGCAGCTTGTATATAACAGAGAACACTGAAGCTTTCTTT.

This rearrangement joins TRBV13 to TRBJ2-7, with TRBD2 matching over 13 bases. Germline trimming cut 5 bases from V and 2 bases from J; bases unmatched to any gene: 9. The CDR3 totals 17 residues. The germline V gene has CDR1 PRHDT and CDR2 FYEKMQ (reference sequence). The CDR3 DNA sequence: TGTGCCAGCAGCCAAGGACTAGCGGGAGTTCCCGCCTACGAGCAGTACTTC. It specifies CASSQGLAGVPAYEQYF.

CDR3 sequence reads: CASDAQGVGYGYTF. The CDR3 DNA reads as TGTGCCAGCGATGCACAGGGCGTCGGCTATGGCTACACCTTC. J is TRBJ1-2 and V is TRBV19; D may be TRBD1 (6 bases). The CDR3 spans 14 residues. From germline, CDR1 is LNHDA and CDR2 SQIVND (reference sequence). Trimming left V 9 bases short and J 4 bases short, with 18 bases between.

The chain recombines TRBV5-1 with TRBJ1-1; D is uncertain. Germline CDR1 reads SGHRS; CDR2 reads YFSETQ. This CDR3 is 13 amino acids long. V shed 1 base and J shed 8 bases, with 12 bases lying between them. The CDR3 here is CASSLLRGSEAFF. Written as DNA, the CDR3 is TGCGCCAGCAGCTTGCTTAGAGGCAGCGAAGCTTTCTTT. Full variable domain (outside the CDR3, taken from reference TRBV5-1 and TRBJ1-1): KAGVTQTPRYLIKTRGQQVTLSCSPISGHRSVSWYQQTPGQGLQFLFEYFSETQRNKGNFPGRFSGRQFSNSRSEMNVSTLELGDSALYLCASSLLRGSEAFFGQGTRLTVV.

The gene calls are TRBV13 and TRBJ2-1; 7 nucleotides line up with TRBD1. V lost 5 bases, J lost 10 bases, and 8 bases stayed unmatched. The CDR3 consists of 13 residues. The germline gives CDR1 PRHDT, CDR2 FYEKMQ (reference sequence). The CDR3 nucleotides are TGTGCCAGCAGCGAACAGGGGATAGGGGAGCAGTTCTTC. Its protein is CASSEQGIGEQFF.

V is TRBV5-1 and J is TRBJ2-2; 10 nucleotides match TRBD2. Trimming at V came to 4 bases and at J to 8 bases, leaving 14 bases not matched to a gene. The CDR3 contains 17 residues. Germline loops: CDR1 SGHRS, CDR2 YFSETQ. This CDR3 reads CASSPLLLAGAGGELFF. CDR3 nucleotide sequence: TGCGCCAGCAGCCCCCTCTTGCTAGCGGGGGCCGGGGGGGAGCTGTTTTTT.

This clone was picked up one time. The gene calls are TRBV5-1 and TRBJ2-7; D is possibly TRBD1 (6 bases). Germline V gene lookup returns CDR1 SGHRS and CDR2 YFSETQ. V was pared by 3 bases and J by 5 bases, with 9 bases between. This CDR3 spans 12 amino acids. CDR3 in amino acids: CASSWDMNEQYF. In DNA form, the CDR3 reads TGCGCCAGCAGCTGGGACATGAACGAGCAGTACTTC.

This clone was seen only once. The J gene is TRBJ2-1, the V gene TRBV7-8; D uncertain. The V and J ends lost 5 bases and 5 bases respectively, with 10 bases between them. CDR3 length: 13 amino acids. The V gene's germline CDR1 is SGHVS and CDR2 FQNEAQ. The CDR3 coding sequence is TGTGCCAGCAGCAAATTTGGGCACAATGAGCAGTTCTTC. It codes for CASSKFGHNEQFF. The complete variable domain, with remaining parts taken from reference TRBV7-8 and TRBJ2-1, reads GAGVSQSPRYKVAKRGQDVALRCDPISGHVSLFWYQQALGQGPEFLTYFQNEAQLDKSGLPSDRFFAERPEGSVSTLKIQRTQQEDSAVYLCASSKFGHNEQFFGPGTRLTVL.

V and J are TRBV10-3 and TRBJ1-1, with D possibly TRBD1 on 6 matching bases. CDR1 ENHRY and CDR2 SYGVKD come from the germline V gene. The CDR3 contains 13 residues. V lost 2 bases and J 3 bases, leaving 7 bases between the germline ends. Here the CDR3 reads CAISEEGDTEAFF. The CDR3 DNA reads as TGTGCCATCAGTGAGGAGGGGGACACTGAAGCTTTCTTT.

This chain links TRBV11-3 with TRBJ2-4; 12 nucleotides match TRBD2. Per the germline V gene, CDR1 is SGHNT and CDR2 is YENEEA. The CDR3 sequence is 15 residues long. The V and J ends lost 4 bases and 9 bases, in that order; junction bases with no gene match: 7. CDR3 loop: CASSWETSGGGIQYF. CDR3 DNA sequence: TGTGCCAGCAGCTGGGAGACTAGCGGGGGTGGCATTCAGTACTTC.

V is TRBV5-1 and J is TRBJ2-1; a possible D gene is TRBD1 (7 bases). The CDR3 covers 16 residues. Trimming shortened V by 7 bases and J by 5 bases, and 22 bases separated the two germline ends. The germline V gene has CDR1 SGHRS and CDR2 YFSETQ. The CDR3: CASVPGQGGAHNEQFF. CDR3 in DNA: TGCGCCAGCGTGCCTGGGCAGGGGGGCGCACACAATGAGCAGTTCTTC. Based on the CDR3 plus reference TRBV5-1 and TRBJ2-1, the full variable domain is KAGVTQTPRYLIKTRGQQVTLSCSPISGHRSVSWYQQTPGQGLQFLFEYFSETQRNKGNFPGRFSGRQFSNSRSEMNVSTLELGDSALYLCASVPGQGGAHNEQFFGPGTRLTVL.